The 9 T cell receptor beta chains listed next were all sequenced from one sample in a study of cytomegalovirus exposure and HLA in healthy donors. Profiling relied on immunoSEQ multiplex PCR, and the TCRdb table lists in-frame clones only, not all of them. This repertoire shows about 240,000 clones, approximately 87% found once; its top ten account for 2.6%. The source material was PBMCs. The receptor set was obtained from a man between 18 and 29 years old in good health and CMV-seronegative.

The gene calls are TRBV5-1 and TRBJ2-1; 10 bases are shared with TRBD2. This CDR3 spans 14 amino acids. The V segment lost 4 bases and the J segment 3 bases; nucleotides outside the gene matches: 1. CDR1 is SGHRS, CDR2 YFSETQ, per germline. The CDR3 protein is CASSASGGYNEQFF. The DNA of the CDR3 is TGCGCCAGCAGCGCTAGCGGGGGCTACAATGAGCAGTTCTTC.

The V call is TRBV7-8, the J call TRBJ2-5, with TRBD2 identical over 12 bases. This CDR3 region has 15 residues. Germline CDR1 and CDR2: SGHVS and FQNEAQ. The junction had 2 bases not matched to a gene; V was cut back by 1 base and J by 5 bases. The CDR3 DNA reads TGTGCCAGCAGCTTAGTCCTAGCGGGAGGGGAGACCCAGTACTTC. Its translation is CASSLVLAGGETQYF.

The rearrangement links TRBV6-5 to TRBJ1-5; 10 bases line up with TRBD1. The CDR3 sequence is 13 residues long. Germline-derived CDR1 and CDR2 are MNHEY and SVGAGI. V lost 5 bases, J lost 7 bases, and 2 bases stayed unmatched. This CDR3 reads CASSRTGGQPQHF. The CDR3 DNA reads TGTGCCAGCAGTCGGACAGGGGGACAGCCCCAGCATTTT.

The V call is TRBV4-1, the J call TRBJ1-2; TRBD1 aligns across 8 bases. With V trimmed by 1 base and J by 3 bases, 7 bases remained unmatched. Germline CDR1 reads MGHRA; CDR2 reads YSYEKL. CDR3 size: 16 residues. In nucleotides, the CDR3 is TGCGCCAGCAGCCAAGCTCCGACAGGGGCGTACTATGGCTACACCTTC. Encoded protein: CASSQAPTGAYYGYTF.

The chain carries TRBV5-3 and TRBJ2-7; D gene uncertain. TRBV5-3 is reported as an ORF; its role is uncertain. The V end lost 8 bases, the J end lost 5 bases, and 8 bases lay between the germline ends. This CDR3 is 10 amino acids long. The DNA for the CDR3 is TGTGCCAGGGGCCTACACGAGCAGTACTTC. As protein: CARGLHEQYF.

V is TRBV6-5 and J is TRBJ1-6; no clear D. The germline V gene has CDR1 MNHEY and CDR2 SVGAGI. This CDR3 is 13 amino acids long. V shed 5 bases and J shed 7 bases, with 9 bases lying between them. The CDR3 DNA reads as TGTGCCAGCAGTCCAACTGAAAATTCACCCCTCCACTTT. Translation gives CASSPTENSPLHF.

This chain joins TRBV6-4 and TRBJ2-2, with no clear D. Germline lookup yields CDR1 MRHNA and CDR2 SNTAGT. The CDR3 contains 16 residues. Trimming took off 5 bases at V and 4 bases at J, with 17 bases between the two ends. The CDR3 spells CASSQTSLSGTGELFF. CDR3 coding DNA: TGTGCCAGCAGTCAAACCTCGCTGTCCGGCACCGGGGAGCTGTTTTTT.

This clone was seen once. The chain joins TRBV11-2 to TRBJ2-7, with 11 bases lining up with TRBD2. The length of the CDR3 is 15 residues. V was pared by 8 bases and J by 2 bases, with 8 bases of the junction left unmatched. Germline CDR1 and CDR2: SGHAT and FQNNGV. The CDR3 DNA reads as TGTGCCAGCTGCCTAGCGGGAGGAAGGGCCTACGAGCAGTACTTC. Translated, it gives CASCLAGGRAYEQYF.

The CDR3 sequence is CASSFGSNQPQHF. The CDR3 DNA reads TGTGCCAGCAGCTTTGGGAGTAATCAGCCCCAGCATTTT. This chain connects TRBV5-6 to TRBJ1-5; D is uncertain. The CDR3 length is 13 residues. Between the trimmed V and J ends, which lost 2 bases and 4 bases, there was a span of 7 bases. CDR1 is SGHDT and CDR2 is YYEEEE in the germline V gene.